One sample yielded the 18 T cell receptor beta chains listed below, sequenced in a study of monozygotic twins with inflammatory bowel disease. TCRdb reprocessed the 5' RACE reads and keeps a single row for each CDR3 protein, giving no DNA. The sample has some 130,000 distinct CDR3 sequences; the top ten hold 1% to 1.5%. The sample consisted of blood. The receptors stem from a human donor with ulcerative colitis or Crohn's disease, or a healthy co-twin of an affected twin (not recorded which).

This chain connects TRBV18 to TRBJ2-7; the TCRdb D gene call, TRBD1, has no DNA to confirm it. Germline V gives CDR1 KGHSH, CDR2 LQKENI. The CDR3 contains 15 residues. CDR3 loop: CASSQAGGLSYEQYF.

The V gene is TRBV6-5, the J gene TRBJ1-2. The CDR3 is 14 residues long. The germline CDR1 and CDR2 sequences are MNHEY and SVGAGI. CDR3: CASSYAQYPYGYTF.

CDR3 sequence reads: CASSPGRSSNQPQHF. The chain joins TRBV18 to TRBJ1-5. Germline lookup yields CDR1 KGHSH and CDR2 LQKENI. The CDR3 runs 15 residues. Drawing the rest from reference TRBV18 and TRBJ1-5, the complete variable domain is NAGVMQNPRHLVRRRGQEARLRCSPMKGHSHVYWYRQLPEEGLKFMVYLQKENIIDESGMPKERFSAEFPKEGPSILRIQQVVRGDSAAYFCASSPGRSSNQPQHFGDGTRLSIL.

The chain links TRBV7-2 to TRBJ2-7; TCRdb reports TRBD1, a call that lacks DNA to check it against. The CDR3 runs to 15 residues. The germline V gene has CDR1 SGHTA and CDR2 FQGNSA. The CDR3 is CASSLGSGGTSEQYF.

The chain links TRBV25-1 to TRBJ2-5; TCRdb's assignment of TRBD1 cannot be checked, as there is no DNA. The CDR3 sequence is 16 residues long. Germline assignment: CDR1 MGHDK and CDR2 SYGVNS. The CDR3 region is CASSDADRGYQETQYF.

The chain employs TRBV5-4 and TRBJ1-1; TCRdb gives TRBD1 as the D gene, but with no DNA this cannot be confirmed. Germline V gene data show CDR1 as SGHNT and CDR2 as YYREEE (reference sequence). The CDR3 totals 14 residues. The CDR3 spells CASSPSVGLTEAFF.

The gene calls are TRBV29-1 and TRBJ2-7; TCRdb names TRBD1, which stays unverified in the absence of DNA. Germline V lookup: CDR1 SQVTM, CDR2 ANQGSEA. The CDR3 loop spans 13 amino acids. The CDR3 here is CSAGQGVEYEQYF.

CDR3 amino acids: CASMTGSNEELFF. This chain joins TRBV27 and TRBJ1-4; TCRdb indicates TRBD1, and absent DNA this call remains unverified. This CDR3 contains 13 residues. Per the germline V gene, CDR1 is MNHEY and CDR2 is SMNVEV (reference sequence).

The chain carries TRBV7-2 and TRBJ1-5. CDR1 is SGHTA, CDR2 FQGNSA, per germline. This CDR3 has 14 amino acids. The CDR3 reads CASSLDSLNQPQHF.

This rearrangement joins TRBV5-1 to TRBJ2-7. CDR1 and CDR2 (germline): SGHRS, YFSETQ. The CDR3 has 13 residues. CDR3 sequence reads: CASSAGALYEQYF.

The genes are TRBV5-1 and TRBJ1-4; as DNA is missing, the TRBD1 call by TCRdb cannot be tested. Germline V lookup: CDR1 SGHRS, CDR2 YFSETQ. The CDR3 has 13 residues. The CDR3 loop is CASRTGRNEKLFF.

The chain combines TRBV18 with TRBJ1-1; TCRdb selects TRBD1, and the lack of DNA leaves this call unchecked. This CDR3 region has 13 residues. CDR1 and CDR2 (germline): KGHSH, LQKENI. The CDR3 reads CASSPSGVTEAFF.

The rearrangement uses TRBV24-1 and TRBJ2-5; TCRdb designates TRBD2, a call that cannot be tested without DNA. The CDR3 totals 18 residues. CDR1 is KGHDR, CDR2 SFDVKD, per germline. The CDR3 protein is CATSDQSASGRPQETQYF.

The chain couples TRBV7-9 to TRBJ2-7; TCRdb gives TRBD2 as the D gene, but with no DNA this cannot be confirmed. From germline, CDR1 is SEHNR and CDR2 FQNEAQ (reference sequence). This CDR3 is built from 14 residues. The CDR3 region is CASSSGLAGYEQYF.

The J gene is TRBJ2-7, the V gene TRBV20-1; without DNA, the TCRdb call of TRBD1 cannot be checked. Germline CDR1 reads DFQATT; CDR2 reads SNEGSKA (reference sequence). This CDR3 contains 15 residues. The CDR3 here is CSARPDRGFHYEQYF.

The chain uses TRBV21-1 and TRBJ2-5. TRBV21-1 is termed a pseudogene. This CDR3 comprises 16 residues. The chain's CDR3 is CASSKESGWLQETQYF.

CDR3: CSARDYELAGEAFF. The rearrangement uses TRBV20-1 and TRBJ1-1. This CDR3 is built from 14 residues. CDR1 is DFQATT, CDR2 SNEGSKA, per germline (reference sequence).

CDR3 sequence reads: CASRGSSYEQYF. The chain recombines TRBV6-6 with TRBJ2-7. Germline V gene sequence: CDR1 MNHNY, CDR2 SVGAGI (reference sequence). CDR3 length equals 12 residues.